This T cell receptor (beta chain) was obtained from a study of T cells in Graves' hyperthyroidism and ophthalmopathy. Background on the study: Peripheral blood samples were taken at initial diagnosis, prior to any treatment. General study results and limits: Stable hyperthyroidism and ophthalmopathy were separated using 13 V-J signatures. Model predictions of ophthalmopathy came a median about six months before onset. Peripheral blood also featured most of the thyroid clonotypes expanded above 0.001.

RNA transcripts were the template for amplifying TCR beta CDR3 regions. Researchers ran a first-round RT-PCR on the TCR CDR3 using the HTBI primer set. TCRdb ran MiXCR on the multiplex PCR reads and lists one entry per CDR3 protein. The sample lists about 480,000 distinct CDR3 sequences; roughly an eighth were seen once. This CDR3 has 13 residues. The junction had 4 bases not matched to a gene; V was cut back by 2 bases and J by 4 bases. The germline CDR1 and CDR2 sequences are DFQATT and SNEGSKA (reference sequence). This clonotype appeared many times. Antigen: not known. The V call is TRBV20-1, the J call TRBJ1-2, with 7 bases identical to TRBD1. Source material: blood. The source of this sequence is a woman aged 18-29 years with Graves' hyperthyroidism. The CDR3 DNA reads TGCAGTGCTAGACCCGACAGGGCCTATGGCTACACCTTC. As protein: CSARPDRAYGYTF.